This T cell receptor (beta chain) was recorded in a study of blood T cells in healthy people across ages. Study-wide results and caveats: Diversity was higher, and naive CD4+ cells more numerous, in long-lived donors than in aged donors.

The authors ran a second PCR of roughly 6 to 11 cycles using a sample-barcoded 5' primer and a J-beta primer mix. The template-switch adaptor was a 5' adaptor with 12 random nucleotides. It tagged each cDNA molecule. One entry per CDR3 protein, called by TCRdb with MiXCR from the 5' RACE reads. Among about 670,000 distinct CDR3 sequences listed, 40% to 65% were seen once. CDR1 is MGHRA and CDR2 is YSYEKL in the germline V gene. The CDR3 contains 16 residues. V was pared by 1 base and J by 3 bases, with 16 bases between. About this clonotype: Its antigen remains unidentified.

The receptor's source is an elderly woman in good health. The J gene is TRBJ2-7, the V gene TRBV4-1; perhaps TRBD1 as D (6 bases). Source material: blood. The CDR3 protein is CASSQGTGTKNYEQYF. CDR3 bases: TGCGCCAGCAGCCAAGGGACCGGGACAAAAAACTACGAGCAGTACTTC.